These T cell receptor beta chains were read from a single sample in a study of OX40 agonist ivuxolimab in advanced cancers. Sequenced by immunoSEQ multiplex PCR; TCRdb stores in-frame clones only, minus some. The sample has over 100,000 clones; around 91% are singletons. This sample comprised CD4+ or CD8+ T cells sorted from blood, obtained in a trial of the OX40 agonist ivuxolimab. The receptors shown here come from an adult with an advanced solid tumor such as melanoma, head and neck, liver or kidney cancer. Both conserved end residues are part of each CDR3. Each record gives: CDR3 DNA, CDR3 protein, V gene, clone size, D gene, J gene. A D gene is named only where the DNA matches it firmly. The size field is filled for only some rows; it gives once, few, many or a size class.

DNA: TGTGCCTGGAGTCAAGTAGCGGGGGGTAGGGGGCAGTTCTTC
CDR3: CAWSQVAGGRGQFF
V: TRBV30
size: NA
D: TRBD2
J: TRBJ2-1

DNA: TGTGCCAGCAGCTCCCTGGGGGTTACGAACACTGAAGCTTTCTTT
CDR3: CASSSLGVTNTEAFF
V: TRBV7-2
size: NA
D: NA
J: TRBJ1-1

DNA: TGTGCCAGCAGGGAAGGGACGGACGCCTACGAGCAGTACTTC
CDR3: CASREGTDAYEQYF
V: TRBV6-1
size: NA
D: NA
J: TRBJ2-7

DNA: TGTGCCAGTAGTACGAGCCCTATGGGGAGTTGGGCTTTCTTT
CDR3: CASSTSPMGSWAFF
V: TRBV19
size: NA
D: NA
J: TRBJ1-1

DNA: TGTGCCAGCAGCCCCCTGGGAGGGAGGGACACCGGGGAGCTGTTTTTT
CDR3: CASSPLGGRDTGELFF
V: TRBV9
size: NA
D: TRBD2
J: TRBJ2-2

DNA: TGCGCCAGCAGCATACAGGGATCGAACACTGAAGCTTTCTTT
CDR3: CASSIQGSNTEAFF
V: TRBV5-1
size: once
D: NA
J: TRBJ1-1

DNA: TGCGCCAGCAGCCAAGACAATAGCGTGGGCCGGCAGTTCTTC
CDR3: CASSQDNSVGRQFF
V: TRBV4-3
size: NA
D: NA
J: TRBJ2-1

DNA: TGTGCCAGCGGTACAGGGGGGGCGTTTCGGGCCGGGGAGCTGTTTTTT
CDR3: CASGTGGAFRAGELFF
V: TRBV28
size: NA
D: NA
J: TRBJ2-2

DNA: TGTGCCACCAGCAGAGATCGGGGGAACTATGGCTACACCTTC
CDR3: CATSRDRGNYGYTF
V: TRBV15
size: NA
D: NA
J: TRBJ1-2

DNA: TGTGCCAGCAGCTTAGCGGCAGGGACCTACGAGCAGTACTTC
CDR3: CASSLAAGTYEQYF
V: TRBV13
size: NA
D: NA
J: TRBJ2-7

DNA: TGTGCCAGCAGCGGAAGACAAAGGAACTACGAGCAGTACTTC
CDR3: CASSGRQRNYEQYF
V: TRBV13
size: NA
D: NA
J: TRBJ2-7